The sequence of this T cell receptor (beta chain) was determined in a study of blood T cell repertoires in COVID-19. The germline V and J ends were trimmed by 8 bases and 3 bases, with 19 bases remaining between them. The germline V gene encodes CDR1 ENHRY and CDR2 SYGVKD. The CDR3 spans 15 residues. Assay: immunoSEQ multiplex PCR; the TCRdb copy retains only in-frame clones and omits some. The sample carries about 190,000 clones, around 84% recorded once. This TCR was recovered from a human donor in a cohort sampled during active COVID-19. The chain employs TRBV10-3 and TRBJ1-1, with D maybe TRBD1 (6 bases). Material: peripheral blood. This chain's CDR3 is CAIRREGHSYTEAFF. The CDR3 nucleotides read TGTGCCATCCGACGGGAGGGACATTCCTACACTGAAGCTTTCTTT.